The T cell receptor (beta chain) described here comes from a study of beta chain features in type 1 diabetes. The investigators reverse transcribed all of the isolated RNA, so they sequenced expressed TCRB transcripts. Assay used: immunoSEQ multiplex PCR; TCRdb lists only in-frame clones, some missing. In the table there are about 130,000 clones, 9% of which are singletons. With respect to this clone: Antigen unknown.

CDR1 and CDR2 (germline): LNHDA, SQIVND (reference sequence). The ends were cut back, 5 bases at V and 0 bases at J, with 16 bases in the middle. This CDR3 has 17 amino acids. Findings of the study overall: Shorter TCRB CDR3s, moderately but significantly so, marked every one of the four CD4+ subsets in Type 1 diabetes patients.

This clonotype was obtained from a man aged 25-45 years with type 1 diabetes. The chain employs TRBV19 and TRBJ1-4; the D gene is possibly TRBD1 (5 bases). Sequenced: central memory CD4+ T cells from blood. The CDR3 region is CASSHKPTATTNEKLFF. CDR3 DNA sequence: TGTGCCAGTAGTCACAAACCGACAGCTACAACTAATGAAAAACTGTTTTTT.